This passage covers 2 T cell receptor beta chains from one sample sequenced in a study of CD8 T cells in Susac syndrome. RNA amounts of about 0.5 to 1 ug underwent reverse transcription with random hexamers. TCRdb fed the immunoSEQ multiplex PCR reads into MiXCR, producing one record per CDR3 protein. Of about 400,000 distinct CDR3 sequences listed, roughly 85% are singletons. Material: CD8+ T cells from PBMCs. Receptors originate from a human donor with multiple sclerosis.

This clonotype appeared once. This sequence joins TRBV5-1 and TRBJ2-1, with 13 nucleotides matching TRBD2. This CDR3 comprises 17 residues. Trimming removed 4 bases from V and 4 bases from J; junction bases left unmatched: 8. CDR1 SGHRS and CDR2 YFSETQ come from the germline V gene. CDR3 sequence reads: CASSPRLAGGPYNEQFF. Written as DNA, the CDR3 is TGCGCCAGCAGCCCCAGACTAGCGGGGGGCCCATACAATGAGCAGTTCTTC. Full variable domain (rest looked up from reference TRBV5-1 and TRBJ2-1): KAGVTQTPRYLIKTRGQQVTLSCSPISGHRSVSWYQQTPGQGLQFLFEYFSETQRNKGNFPGRFSGRQFSNSRSEMNVSTLELGDSALYLCASSPRLAGGPYNEQFFGPGTRLTVL.

The chain has TRBV30 and TRBJ2-1; tentative D call: TRBD2 (6 bases). Germline-derived CDR1 and CDR2 are GTSNPN and SVGIG (reference sequence). This CDR3 region has 12 residues. The germline V and J ends were trimmed by 3 bases and 7 bases, with 10 bases remaining between them. The CDR3 protein is CAWSWAGNEQFF. The CDR3 nucleotides are TGTGCCTGGAGCTGGGCGGGGAATGAGCAGTTCTTC. The full variable domain, in which reference TRBV30 and TRBJ2-1 provide the parts outside the CDR3, is SQTIHQWPATLVQPVGSPLSLECTVEGTSNPNLYWYRQAAGRGLQLLFYSVGIGQISSEVPQNLSASRPQDRQFILSSKKLLLSDSGFYLCAWSWAGNEQFFGPGTRLTVL.